This note documents a single T cell receptor (beta chain) sequence. This sample is part of a study of cytomegalovirus exposure and HLA in healthy donors. Study overall: The same platform used for the 650 to 700 first-cohort repertoires was also used for the 120 or so validation repertoires, as a later analysis reported.

Profiled with immunoSEQ multiplex PCR; TCRdb holds only in-frame clones, not every one. The table shows over 250,000 clones, with about 86% occurring only once. The donors were members of the validation cohort, which comprised under 150 subjects and was separate from the first cohort of fewer than 700 subjects. CDR3 size: 16 residues. Trimming removed 1 base at V and 4 bases at J, with 16 bases between. CDR1 LGHNA and CDR2 YNFKEQ come from the germline V gene. This clonotype was obtained from a woman younger than 30 in good health and CMV-seronegative. The chain has TRBV4-2 and TRBJ1-2; no clear D gene. The specimen was PBMCs. This CDR3 is CASSQVASGDSYGYTF. The CDR3 coding sequence is TGTGCCAGCAGCCAAGTAGCTTCCGGGGATAGCTATGGCTACACCTTC.